This TCR beta chain was sequenced during a study of shared clonotypes between healthy human individuals. In the authors' workflow: Junction-only immunoSEQ data arrived without quality scores, meaning filtering differed. Some clones are missing from TCRdb's copy, which holds only in-frame ones; the method was immunoSEQ multiplex PCR. The DNA was the basis for D and trimming; V, J and clone size are from that table. The data show 2 million to 2.5 million clones, 80% to 95% seen once. As for this clone: The target antigen is unknown.

Points from the study as a whole: Generally, naive subsets came out with larger estimated richness than memory subsets.

The CDR3 length is 18 residues. The germline V gene encodes CDR1 SGHDT and CDR2 YYEEEE. Trimming cost V 2 bases and J 5 bases; bases outside gene matches: 16. Sample: naive CD4+ T cells from PBMCs. Subset here: CD45RA+ positively selected. V usage is TRBV5-6 and J usage is TRBJ2-5; TRBD1 aligns across 9 bases. This TCR was sampled from a man younger than 30 in good health. Some clones in this sample may be carry-over from other donors' samples. CDR3 DNA sequence: TGTGCCAGCAGCTTACTACTTTCCGGGACAGGGAATCGGGAGACCCAGTACTTC. Amino acid sequence: CASSLLLSGTGNRETQYF.